The source of this T cell receptor (beta chain) is a study of tumor and adjacent non-tumor tissue in lung cancer. Study details: The cohort had roughly 11 adenocarcinoma, a couple of squamous cell and 1 small cell patients. Aged about 30 to 76 years, patients included roughly ten men and 5 women with stage I to III disease.

CDR3 size: 16 residues. Germline V lookup: CDR1 WSHSY, CDR2 SAAADI. Three rounds of nested PCR, following a modified ARM-PCR protocol, produced the TCRbeta library. Using its own MiXCR run on the multiplex PCR reads, TCRdb lists one record per CDR3 protein. The sample records 50,000 to 70,000 distinct CDR3 sequences, around 64% being singletons. Worth noting for this clonotype: The antigen remains unidentified. Compared with germline, one end of the junction differs, possibly owing to a read error.

No cell sorting was done before RNA was extracted from the tissue. Distant lung tissue was collected more than 3 cm away from the tumor edge. Donors were chemotherapy-naive, newly diagnosed lung cancer surgical patients in China, August–late 2014. Study findings and constraints: Higher tumor TCR diversity was associated with shorter survival.

The chain uses TRBV10-2 and TRBJ2-5, with 11 bases lining up with TRBD2. Specimen: distant non-tumor lung tissue. The sequence was obtained from a man between 65 and 85 years old with non-small cell lung cancer. CDR3 nucleotides: TGCGCCAGCAGTGAGTTTAGCGGGAGGGCAAGAGAGACCAAGTACTTC. This translates into CASSEFSGRARETKYF.